Listed below are T cell receptor beta chains from one sample, sequenced in a study of Graves' ophthalmopathy and Graves' hyperthyroidism. TCRdb used MiXCR to reprocess the multiplex PCR reads, holding one entry per CDR3 protein. The table shows about 550,000 distinct CDR3 sequences, with under 40% occurring only once. Material: peripheral blood or thyroid tissue (not recorded which). These receptors all stem from an adult man with Graves' hyperthyroidism. The CDR3 runs from the conserved cysteine through the conserved F or W. The order of the fields is clone size, V gene, D gene, J gene, CDR3 DNA, CDR3 protein. A D gene is named only where the DNA matches it firmly. Size values are once, few and many counts, or a class for expanded clones, and some rows have none.

clone_size: many
v_call: TRBV5-5
d_call: -
j_call: TRBJ1-2
cdr3_nt: TGTGCCAGCAGAGGGGACCGATACTATGGCTACACCTTC
cdr3_aa: CASRGDRYYGYTF

clone_size: few
v_call: TRBV28
d_call: -
j_call: TRBJ2-5
cdr3_nt: TGTGCCAGCAGGCCCCAGACTACCCAAGAGACCCAGTACTTC
cdr3_aa: CASRPQTTQETQYF

clone_size: few
v_call: TRBV18
d_call: TRBD1
j_call: TRBJ1-1
cdr3_nt: TGTGCCAGCTCACCAGGACAGGGGATACCTGAAGCTTTCTTT
cdr3_aa: CASSPGQGIPEAFF

clone_size: -
v_call: TRBV10-1
d_call: TRBD2
j_call: TRBJ2-7
cdr3_nt: TGTGCCAGCAGTTACGACTTGACTAGCGGACAATTCTACGAGCAGTACTTC
cdr3_aa: CASSYDLTSGQFYEQYF

clone_size: -
v_call: TRBV19
d_call: TRBD1
j_call: TRBJ1-1
cdr3_nt: TGTGCCAGTAGTGACAGGGGCCGCGGACCGAACACTGAAGCTTTCTTT
cdr3_aa: CASSDRGRGPNTEAFF

clone_size: few
v_call: TRBV7-9
d_call: -
j_call: TRBJ1-4
cdr3_nt: TGTGCCAGCAGTTTCGGGGAAAGGTGGGAAAAACTGTTTTTT
cdr3_aa: CASSFGERWEKLFF

clone_size: few
v_call: TRBV7-9
d_call: -
j_call: TRBJ2-2
cdr3_nt: TGTGCCAGCAGCTTCGGATCGGGGCTGAACACCGGGGAGCTGTTTTTT
cdr3_aa: CASSFGSGLNTGELFF

clone_size: many
v_call: TRBV20-1
d_call: TRBD2
j_call: TRBJ2-5
cdr3_nt: TGCAGTGCTGAGTCGGGGGGGGGACTAGCGGGAGAGACCCAGTACTTC
cdr3_aa: CSAESGGGLAGETQYF

clone_size: -
v_call: TRBV10-3
d_call: -
j_call: TRBJ2-7
cdr3_nt: TGTGCCAGCAGCTTGGTGCAAGCCTACGAGCAGTACTTC
cdr3_aa: CASSLVQAYEQYF

clone_size: many
v_call: TRBV5-4
d_call: -
j_call: TRBJ2-5
cdr3_nt: TGTGCCAGCAGCTTGCCAGGGATGTTTGAAGAGACCCAGTACTTC
cdr3_aa: CASSLPGMFEETQYF

clone_size: -
v_call: TRBV7-9
d_call: TRBD1
j_call: TRBJ2-7
cdr3_nt: TGTGCCAGCAGCTTAGTTCACAGGGGGGACTACGAGCAGTACTTC
cdr3_aa: CASSLVHRGDYEQYF

clone_size: -
v_call: TRBV29-1
d_call: TRBD1
j_call: TRBJ1-2
cdr3_nt: TGCAGCGCTACGGACAGGATGAATGGCTACACCTTC
cdr3_aa: CSATDRMNGYTF

clone_size: -
v_call: TRBV2
d_call: TRBD1
j_call: TRBJ1-2
cdr3_nt: TGTGCCAGCAGCCCCTTAGACAGGGGGCCATCCGCTTATGGCTACACCTTC
cdr3_aa: CASSPLDRGPSAYGYTF

clone_size: many
v_call: TRBV6-5
d_call: -
j_call: TRBJ1-2
cdr3_nt: TGTGCCAGCAAAGGTTCGGGACTATCCTATGGCTACACCTTC
cdr3_aa: CASKGSGLSYGYTF

clone_size: -
v_call: TRBV7-9
d_call: -
j_call: TRBJ2-7
cdr3_nt: TGTGCCAGCAGTTCACAGGGTTTAGGCTACGAGCAGTACTTC
cdr3_aa: CASSSQGLGYEQYF

clone_size: many
v_call: TRBV7-2
d_call: TRBD1
j_call: TRBJ1-1
cdr3_nt: TGTGCCAGCAGCACCCGGACAGGGAACACTGAAGCTTTCTTT
cdr3_aa: CASSTRTGNTEAFF

clone_size: few
v_call: TRBV9
d_call: -
j_call: TRBJ2-7
cdr3_nt: TGTGCCAGCAGCCCCCCCGGGGGAACCCCCTACGAGCAGTACTTC
cdr3_aa: CASSPPGGTPYEQYF

clone_size: many
v_call: TRBV4-1
d_call: TRBD1
j_call: TRBJ1-1
cdr3_nt: TGCGCCAGCAGCCAACCGGGACAGGGTTCAATAGCTTTCTTT
cdr3_aa: CASSQPGQGSIAFF

clone_size: -
v_call: TRBV12-3/TRBV12-4
d_call: TRBD2
j_call: TRBJ2-3
cdr3_nt: TGTGCCAGCAGTCCCCGACTAGCGGGGGGGCCGGGAGATACGCAGTATTTT
cdr3_aa: CASSPRLAGGPGDTQYF

clone_size: few
v_call: TRBV20-1
d_call: TRBD2
j_call: TRBJ2-3
cdr3_nt: TGCAGTGGGGAGGGAGGGACAGATACGCAGTATTTT
cdr3_aa: CSGEGGTDTQYF

clone_size: -
v_call: TRBV29-1
d_call: -
j_call: TRBJ2-7
cdr3_nt: TGCAGCTTGGCGGGGTACTACGAGCAATACTTC
cdr3_aa: CSLAGYYEQYF

clone_size: -
v_call: TRBV20-1
d_call: TRBD2
j_call: TRBJ2-5
cdr3_nt: TGCAGTGCTAGTATCTGGGCCAGCGGGGTGGGAGAAGAGACCCAGTACTTC
cdr3_aa: CSASIWASGVGEETQYF

clone_size: many
v_call: TRBV7-2
d_call: TRBD2
j_call: TRBJ2-5
cdr3_nt: TGTGCCGGAGACGCTGGACTAGCGGGGGAAGGGACCCAGTACTTC
cdr3_aa: CAGDAGLAGEGTQYF

clone_size: -
v_call: TRBV29-1
d_call: -
j_call: TRBJ1-2
cdr3_nt: TGCAGCGTTGAAGACAGCGGGCGGTCCTATGGCCACACCTTC
cdr3_aa: CSVEDSGRSYGHTF

clone_size: -
v_call: TRBV7-3
d_call: -
j_call: TRBJ2-2
cdr3_nt: TGTGCCAGCAGCAAAAGTACCAACGGGGAGCTGTTTTTT
cdr3_aa: CASSKSTNGELFF

clone_size: -
v_call: TRBV7-2
d_call: -
j_call: TRBJ2-5
cdr3_nt: TGTGCCAGCAGCTTATCGTGGACAGCTCTACAAGAGACCCAGTACTTC
cdr3_aa: CASSLSWTALQETQYF

clone_size: many
v_call: TRBV5-5
d_call: TRBD1
j_call: TRBJ2-7
cdr3_nt: TGTGCCAGCAGCTTGGTTACAGGGGCCTCCTTCTACGAGCAGTACTTC
cdr3_aa: CASSLVTGASFYEQYF

clone_size: -
v_call: TRBV20-1
d_call: TRBD2
j_call: TRBJ2-5
cdr3_nt: TGCAGTGCCATACGACTAGCGGGGGCCACGGAGACCCAGTACTTC
cdr3_aa: CSAIRLAGATETQYF

clone_size: -
v_call: TRBV29-1
d_call: -
j_call: TRBJ2-3
cdr3_nt: TGCAGCGTTCGCGAGGGCTCTAGCACAGATACGCAGTATTTT
cdr3_aa: CSVREGSSTDTQYF

clone_size: few
v_call: TRBV29-1
d_call: TRBD1
j_call: TRBJ1-2
cdr3_nt: TGCAGCGTTGATCTAGGGCAGGGGGCTCACTATGGCTACACCTTC
cdr3_aa: CSVDLGQGAHYGYTF

clone_size: many
v_call: TRBV13
d_call: -
j_call: TRBJ1-1
cdr3_nt: TGTGCCAGCAGCTCAACCGGTGGGAACACTGAAGCTTTCTTT
cdr3_aa: CASSSTGGNTEAFF

clone_size: once
v_call: TRBV10-3
d_call: -
j_call: TRBJ1-2
cdr3_nt: TGTGCCAGCAGTTACCACCCTCAATCCGGGACAAGCGGGAGAGGCTACACCTTC
cdr3_aa: CASSYHPQSGTSGRGYTF

clone_size: few
v_call: TRBV12-3/TRBV12-4
d_call: -
j_call: TRBJ1-5
cdr3_nt: TGTGCTAGTGGACCAGGGGAGAGAAGCAATCAGCCCCAGCATTTT
cdr3_aa: CASGPGERSNQPQHF

clone_size: -
v_call: TRBV5-1
d_call: -
j_call: TRBJ1-1
cdr3_nt: TGCGCCAGCAGCTTCTACAGTGGTCCTGAAGCTTTCTTT
cdr3_aa: CASSFYSGPEAFF

clone_size: many
v_call: TRBV19
d_call: TRBD1
j_call: TRBJ1-5
cdr3_nt: TGTGCCAGTAGTATTTCGGACAGGGGCGTCCAGCCCCAGCATTTT
cdr3_aa: CASSISDRGVQPQHF

clone_size: many
v_call: TRBV29-1
d_call: -
j_call: TRBJ1-4
cdr3_nt: TGCAGCGTCGCAAAACAGGGCGCTAATGAAAAACTGTTTTTT
cdr3_aa: CSVAKQGANEKLFF

clone_size: -
v_call: TRBV14
d_call: -
j_call: TRBJ1-3
cdr3_nt: TGTGCCAGCAGCCAAGAGGGATCACTAGGAGGAAACACCATATATTTT
cdr3_aa: CASSQEGSLGGNTIYF

clone_size: many
v_call: TRBV7-3
d_call: -
j_call: TRBJ1-1
cdr3_nt: TGTGCCAGCAGCTTAACGGGGGACGGCAACACTGAAGCTTTCTTT
cdr3_aa: CASSLTGDGNTEAFF

clone_size: many
v_call: TRBV7-9
d_call: TRBD1
j_call: TRBJ1-4
cdr3_nt: TGTGCCAGCAGCTTAAGTTTGGCAGGGGGGAATGAAAAACTGTTTTTT
cdr3_aa: CASSLSLAGGNEKLFF

clone_size: -
v_call: TRBV7-6
d_call: TRBD1
j_call: TRBJ1-1
cdr3_nt: TGTGCCAGCAGCTTAGGGACAGGGGGCCTGACTGAAGCTTTCTTT
cdr3_aa: CASSLGTGGLTEAFF

clone_size: -
v_call: TRBV6-4
d_call: -
j_call: TRBJ2-5
cdr3_nt: TGTGCCAGCAGTGACTCGAGCAAGTCGGGATACCAAGAGACCCAGTACTTC
cdr3_aa: CASSDSSKSGYQETQYF

clone_size: many
v_call: TRBV12-3/TRBV12-4
d_call: TRBD1
j_call: TRBJ2-7
cdr3_nt: TGTGCCAGCAGTTCCTATCGACAGGGGAACTCCTACGAGCAGTACTTC
cdr3_aa: CASSSYRQGNSYEQYF

clone_size: -
v_call: TRBV29-1
d_call: TRBD1
j_call: TRBJ1-2
cdr3_nt: TGCAGCTCGGACAGGGATGACGGCTACACCTTC
cdr3_aa: CSSDRDDGYTF

clone_size: few
v_call: TRBV27
d_call: -
j_call: TRBJ1-1
cdr3_nt: TGTGCCAGCAGTATCAGAGAGAACACTGAAGCTTTCTTT
cdr3_aa: CASSIRENTEAFF

clone_size: -
v_call: TRBV7-3
d_call: TRBD1
j_call: TRBJ2-7
cdr3_nt: TGTGCTAGAGGGGCAGGGGGCTCCTACGAGCAGTACTTC
cdr3_aa: CARGAGGSYEQYF

clone_size: few
v_call: TRBV7-9
d_call: -
j_call: TRBJ1-2
cdr3_nt: TGTGCCAGCAGCTTAGCCCTCCGGGAGGCAGACTATGGCTACACCTTC
cdr3_aa: CASSLALREADYGYTF

clone_size: many
v_call: TRBV7-9
d_call: -
j_call: TRBJ2-2
cdr3_nt: TGTGCCAGCAGCTCCCAGAATGGCTTGAACACCGGGGAGCTGTTTTTT
cdr3_aa: CASSSQNGLNTGELFF

clone_size: many
v_call: TRBV5-1
d_call: TRBD2
j_call: TRBJ2-7
cdr3_nt: TGCGCCAGCAGCTGGGGACTAGCGGGCCTGAACAACTACGAGCAGTACTTC
cdr3_aa: CASSWGLAGLNNYEQYF

clone_size: -
v_call: TRBV6-1
d_call: -
j_call: TRBJ1-3
cdr3_nt: TGTGCCAGCACTCCCGGGAGCTCTGGAAACACCATATATTTT
cdr3_aa: CASTPGSSGNTIYF

clone_size: -
v_call: TRBV7-2
d_call: -
j_call: TRBJ1-4
cdr3_nt: TGTGCCAGCAGCTCGCCTCTGGGACCGTCTCGCTCTGGAAAACTGTTTTTT
cdr3_aa: CASSSPLGPSRSGKLFF

clone_size: many
v_call: TRBV7-9
d_call: TRBD1
j_call: TRBJ1-1
cdr3_nt: TGTGCCAGCCGCGGGACAGGGCACCCGAACCTAGGGGTCCTTGAAGCTTTCTTT
cdr3_aa: CASRGTGHPNLGVLEAFF

clone_size: -
v_call: TRBV29-1
d_call: TRBD1
j_call: TRBJ1-2
cdr3_nt: TGCAGCGTTGGAGGGACAGGGACACTTACTAACTATGGCTACACCTTC
cdr3_aa: CSVGGTGTLTNYGYTF

clone_size: -
v_call: TRBV20-1
d_call: -
j_call: TRBJ1-1
cdr3_nt: TGCAGTGCTAGCTTGGGAGGGCAGGGAGGCACTGAAGCTTTCTTT
cdr3_aa: CSASLGGQGGTEAFF